The 18 T cell receptor beta chains reported below all come from one sample, sequenced in a study of cytomegalovirus exposure and HLA in healthy donors. Researchers ran the PCR with 60 Vbeta and 13 Jbeta primers. TCRdb keeps only in-frame clones here, not all; method: immunoSEQ multiplex PCR. This table holds roughly 82,000 clones, approximately 70% found once. Sequencing input: PBMCs. The source is a woman aged 40 to 50 in good health and CMV-seropositive.

The V gene is TRBV4-1, the J gene TRBJ1-2; TRBD1 might be the D (6 bases). The CDR3 covers 16 residues. Germline-derived CDR1 and CDR2 are MGHRA and YSYEKL. The V end was cut by 3 bases, the J end by 5 bases, with 19 bases between. The CDR3 DNA sequence: TGCGCCAGCAGCCAGAAACAGGGTCTGGGGAATTATGGCTACACCTTC. Translating it yields CASSQKQGLGNYGYTF.

This chain uses TRBV6-1 with TRBJ1-6, with D perhaps TRBD1 (6 bases). Germline V gives CDR1 MNHNS, CDR2 SASEGT. The CDR3 is 17 residues long. V shed 0 bases and J shed 6 bases, with 15 bases lying between them. The CDR3 nucleotides are TGTGCCAGCAGTGAAGCCCCTACCTGGACAGCTAATTCACCCCTCCACTTT. Its protein is CASSEAPTWTANSPLHF.

CDR3 sequence: CASSLALGGFSGANVLTF. Written as DNA, the CDR3 is TGTGCCAGCAGCTTGGCCCTGGGGGGGTTCTCTGGGGCCAACGTCCTGACTTTC. The chain employs TRBV5-4 and TRBJ2-6, with 7 positions matching TRBD2. The CDR3 contains 18 residues. CDR1 and CDR2 from the germline V gene are SGHNT and YYREEE (reference sequence). Trimming removed 0 bases from V and 0 bases from J; junction bases left unmatched: 6.

This chain links TRBV7-8 with TRBJ1-5; D unresolved. V was pared by 1 base and J by 0 bases, with 16 bases between. Germline loops: CDR1 SGHVS, CDR2 FQNEAQ. The CDR3 is 18 residues long. Here the CDR3 DNA reads TGTGCCAGCAGCTTAGGTGCCAGGAGGGTAGGTAGCAATCAGCCCCAGCATTTT. Protein: CASSLGARRVGSNQPQHF.

V gene TRBV19 combines with J gene TRBJ2-2; 11 positions agree with TRBD2. Trimming took 3 bases from V and 5 from J; bases not matched to a gene: 11. Germline lookup yields CDR1 LNHDA and CDR2 SQIVND (reference sequence). The CDR3 loop spans 18 amino acids. The CDR3 DNA reads as TGTGCCAGTAGTATCTACGCTGGTAGCGGGAGGGGGACCGGGGAGCTGTTTTTT. Protein sequence: CASSIYAGSGRGTGELFF. Supplemented by reference TRBV19 and TRBJ2-2, the full variable domain reads DGGITQSPKYLFRKEGQNVTLSCEQNLNHDAMYWYRQDPGQGLRLIYYSQIVNDFQKGDIAEGYSVSREKKESFPLTVTSAQKNPTAFYLCASSIYAGSGRGTGELFFGEGSRLTVL.

The chain couples TRBV7-9 to TRBJ1-2; 7 nucleotides match TRBD1. Germline values: CDR1 SEHNR, CDR2 FQNEAQ (reference sequence). The J segment lost 6 bases and the V segment lost 7 bases, leaving 2 bases of the junction unmatched. The CDR3 is 11 residues long. CDR3 protein: CASIGQDGYTF. The CDR3 DNA reads TGTGCCAGCATCGGACAGGATGGCTACACCTTC.

This chain links TRBV7-2 with TRBJ2-7; 11 bases match TRBD2. J was trimmed by 5 bases and V by 5 bases; bases with no gene match: 8. This CDR3 comprises 15 residues. The germline gives CDR1 SGHTA, CDR2 FQGNSA. CDR3 sequence reads: CASSRSGGARHEQYF. The CDR3 DNA is TGTGCCAGCAGCCGTAGCGGGGGGGCACGACACGAGCAGTACTTC.

This clone was counted a few times. The rearrangement joins TRBV4-1 to TRBJ1-6; 7 nucleotides agree with TRBD1. V shed 0 bases and J 10 bases; nucleotides not matched to a gene: 18. There are 19 residues in the CDR3. CDR1 and CDR2 (germline): MGHRA, YSYEKL. The CDR3 DNA follows: TGCGCCAGCAGCCAAGACCTCAAGCCCCGACAGGGAGGATACTCACCCCTCCACTTT. Translated: CASSQDLKPRQGGYSPLHF.

The rearrangement joins TRBV9 to TRBJ1-4; no clear D gene. V gave up 8 bases and J gave up 7 bases, with 6 bases separating them. The CDR3 is 10 amino acids. From germline, CDR1 is SGDLS and CDR2 YYNGEE. The DNA for the CDR3 is TGTGCCAGACGCGGTGAAAAACTGTTTTTT. This translates into CARRGEKLFF.

The rearrangement joins TRBV4-1 to TRBJ2-7; a weak D match, TRBD1 (5 bases). The CDR3 extends over 15 amino acids. V lost 0 bases to trimming and J lost 2 bases, with 11 bases between them. The germline CDR1 and CDR2 sequences are MGHRA and YSYEKL. The CDR3 reads CASSQDGDSTYEQYF. In DNA form, the CDR3 reads TGCGCCAGCAGCCAAGATGGAGACAGTACCTACGAGCAGTACTTC.

This chain joins TRBV7-9 and TRBJ1-1; tentative D call: TRBD1 (6 bases). This CDR3 has 16 residues. V was pared by 2 bases and J by 5 bases, with 18 bases between. Per the germline V gene, CDR1 is SEHNR and CDR2 is FQNEAQ (reference sequence). CDR3 coding DNA: TGTGCCAGCAGCTTACCGAGCCTGGGGGCTTTGACTGAAGCTTTCTTT. As protein: CASSLPSLGALTEAFF.

The chain links TRBV5-6 to TRBJ2-1, with D possibly matching TRBD1 (6 bases). The CDR3 is 17 residues long. CDR1 is SGHDT and CDR2 is YYEEEE in the germline V gene. Trimming shortened V by 5 bases and J by 2 bases, and 20 bases separated the two germline ends. CDR3 sequence: CASRSENTGITYNEQFF. CDR3 sequence (DNA): TGTGCCAGCAGGTCCGAAAATACAGGGATTACCTACAATGAGCAGTTCTTC.

V usage is TRBV30 and J usage is TRBJ1-1; D remains unclear. Germline CDR1 GTSNPN, CDR2 SVGIG (reference sequence). The CDR3 consists of 12 residues. The ends were cut back, 0 bases at V and 10 bases at J, with 12 bases in the middle. The CDR3 region has the DNA TGTGCCTGGAGTGTTGAGGGTGCTTCAGCTTTCTTT. Its protein product is CAWSVEGASAFF.

This clone was detected once. The V call is TRBV11-1, the J call TRBJ1-5; D call uncertain. The germline V gene encodes CDR1 SGHAT and CDR2 FQDESV (reference sequence). The CDR3 totals 13 residues. Trimming removed 1 base from V and 4 bases from J, with 5 bases in between. This CDR3 reads CASSLDRNQPQHF. The DNA of the CDR3 is TGTGCCAGCAGCTTAGACCGGAATCAGCCCCAGCATTTT.

The chain carries TRBV11-1 and TRBJ2-2; D remains unclear. CDR1 and CDR2 (germline): SGHAT, FQDESV (reference sequence). V lost 3 bases and J lost 6, with 5 bases in between. CDR3 length equals 12 residues. CDR3 DNA: TGTGCCAGCAGCTTCATCCCCGGGGAGCTGTTTTTT. It specifies CASSFIPGELFF.

The chain carries TRBV19 and TRBJ1-5; perhaps TRBD1 as D (6 bases). The ends were cut back, 6 bases at V and 0 bases at J, with 12 bases in the middle. CDR1 and CDR2 (germline): LNHDA, SQIVND (reference sequence). This CDR3 comprises 15 residues. The CDR3, as DNA: TGTGCCAGTAGGTACAAGGGGGTTAGCAATCAGCCCCAGCATTTT. This codes for CASRYKGVSNQPQHF.

The chain combines TRBV4-3 with TRBJ2-6, with a possible D match to TRBD2 (6 bases). The germline gives CDR1 LGHNA, CDR2 YSLEER. The CDR3 is 19 residues long. The V end lost 0 bases, the J end lost 2 bases, and 17 bases lay between the germline ends. CDR3 bases: TGCGCCAGCAGCCAAGATGCTTGGGGCGGGGTTGCTGGGGCCAACGTCCTGACTTTC. Its translation: CASSQDAWGGVAGANVLTF.

The rearrangement joins TRBV2 to TRBJ1-1; the match to TRBD1 covers 11 bases. The germline CDR1 and CDR2 sequences are SNHLY and FYNNEI. The CDR3 extends over 14 amino acids. J was trimmed by 7 bases and V by 6 bases; bases with no gene match: 7. CDR3 loop: CASRGTGGFGEAFF. The CDR3 DNA follows: TGTGCCAGCAGGGGGACAGGGGGATTCGGTGAAGCTTTCTTT.